The entry that follows covers one T cell receptor (beta chain) sequence. Produced via immunoSEQ multiplex PCR; TCRdb's table is partial and in-frame only. The sample gives tens of thousands of clones, roughly nine tenths of which show up once; approximately 16% is in the top ten. These data come from a study of blood T cell repertoires in COVID-19. V lost 0 bases to trimming and J lost 4 bases, with 4 bases between them. The CDR3 is 13 amino acids. The germline V gene has CDR1 MGHRA and CDR2 YSYEKL. The V call is TRBV4-1, the J call TRBJ1-3, with D uncertain. The clonotype originates from a man older than 75 with acute or convalescent COVID-19. The sequenced sample was peripheral blood. The CDR3, as DNA: TGCGCCAGCAGCCAAGATGAGGGAAACACCATATATTTT. This encodes CASSQDEGNTIYF.